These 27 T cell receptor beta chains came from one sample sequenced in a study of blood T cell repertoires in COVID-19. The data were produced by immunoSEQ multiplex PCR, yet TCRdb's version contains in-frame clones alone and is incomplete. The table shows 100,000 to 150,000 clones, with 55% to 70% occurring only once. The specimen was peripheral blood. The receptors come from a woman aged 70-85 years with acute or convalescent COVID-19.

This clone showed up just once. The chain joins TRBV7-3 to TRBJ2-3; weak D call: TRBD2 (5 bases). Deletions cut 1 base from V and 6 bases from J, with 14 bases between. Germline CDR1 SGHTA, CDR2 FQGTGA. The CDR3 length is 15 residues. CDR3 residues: CASSLKGGSADTQYF. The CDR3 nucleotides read TGTGCCAGCAGCTTAAAGGGCGGGTCAGCGGATACGCAGTATTTT.

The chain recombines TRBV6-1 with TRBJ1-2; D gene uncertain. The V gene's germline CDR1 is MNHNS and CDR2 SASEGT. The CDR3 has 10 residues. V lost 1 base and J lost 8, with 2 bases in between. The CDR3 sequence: CASSEVGYTF. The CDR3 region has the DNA TGTGCCAGCAGTGAAGTAGGCTACACCTTC.

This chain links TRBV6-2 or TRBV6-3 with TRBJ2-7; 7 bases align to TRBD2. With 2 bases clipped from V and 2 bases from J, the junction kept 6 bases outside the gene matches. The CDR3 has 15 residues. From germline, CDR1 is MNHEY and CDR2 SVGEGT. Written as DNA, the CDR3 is TGTGCCAGCAGTTACGCGGCGGGAGCCCCCTACGAGCAGTACTTC. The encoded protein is CASSYAAGAPYEQYF.

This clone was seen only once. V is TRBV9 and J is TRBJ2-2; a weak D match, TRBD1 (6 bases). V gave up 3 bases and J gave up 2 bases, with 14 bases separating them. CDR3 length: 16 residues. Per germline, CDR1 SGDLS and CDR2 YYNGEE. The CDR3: CASSGSGTPNTGELFF. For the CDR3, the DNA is TGTGCCAGCAGCGGATCCGGGACACCTAACACCGGGGAGCTGTTTTTT.

CDR3 sequence: CASTPQGPDNSPLHF. The CDR3 nucleotides are TGTGCCAGTACTCCACAGGGTCCGGATAATTCACCCCTCCACTTT. The V and J genes are TRBV19 and TRBJ1-6, with a tentative D call TRBD1 (6 bases). The V and J ends lost 7 bases and 5 bases respectively, with 15 bases between them. Germline assignment: CDR1 LNHDA and CDR2 SQIVND (reference sequence). The CDR3 spans 15 residues.

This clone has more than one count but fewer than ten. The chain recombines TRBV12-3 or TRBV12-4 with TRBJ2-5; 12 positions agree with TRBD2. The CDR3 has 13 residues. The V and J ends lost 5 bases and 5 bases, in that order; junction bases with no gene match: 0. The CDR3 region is CASSGTSGETQYF. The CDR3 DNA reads TGTGCCAGCAGTGGGACTAGCGGGGAGACCCAGTACTTC.

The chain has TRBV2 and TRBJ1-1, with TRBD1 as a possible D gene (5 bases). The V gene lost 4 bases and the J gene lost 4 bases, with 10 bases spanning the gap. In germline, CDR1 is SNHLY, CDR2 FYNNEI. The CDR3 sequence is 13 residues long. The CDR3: CASSGGVVTEAFF. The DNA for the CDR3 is TGTGCCAGCAGTGGGGGGGTAGTCACTGAAGCTTTCTTT.

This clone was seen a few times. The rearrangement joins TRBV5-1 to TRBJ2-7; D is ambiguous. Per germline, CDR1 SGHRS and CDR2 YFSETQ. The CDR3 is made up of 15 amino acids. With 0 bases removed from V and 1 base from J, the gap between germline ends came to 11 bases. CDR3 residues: CASSLGRSLSYEQYF. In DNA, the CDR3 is TGCGCCAGCAGCTTGGGCAGGTCCCTTTCCTACGAGCAGTACTTC.

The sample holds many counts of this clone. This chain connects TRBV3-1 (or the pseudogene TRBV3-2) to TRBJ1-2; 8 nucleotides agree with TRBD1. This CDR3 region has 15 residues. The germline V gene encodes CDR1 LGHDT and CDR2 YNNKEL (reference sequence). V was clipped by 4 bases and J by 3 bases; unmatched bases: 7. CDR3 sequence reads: CASSPRGQGYYGYTF. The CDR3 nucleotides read TGTGCCAGCAGCCCCCGAGGACAGGGCTACTATGGCTACACCTTC.

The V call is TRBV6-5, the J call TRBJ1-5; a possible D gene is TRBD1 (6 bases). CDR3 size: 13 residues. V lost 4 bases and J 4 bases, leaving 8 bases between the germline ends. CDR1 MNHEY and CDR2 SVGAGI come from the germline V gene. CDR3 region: CASSFTGNQPQHF. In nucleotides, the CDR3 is TGTGCCAGCAGTTTTACAGGGAATCAGCCCCAGCATTTT.

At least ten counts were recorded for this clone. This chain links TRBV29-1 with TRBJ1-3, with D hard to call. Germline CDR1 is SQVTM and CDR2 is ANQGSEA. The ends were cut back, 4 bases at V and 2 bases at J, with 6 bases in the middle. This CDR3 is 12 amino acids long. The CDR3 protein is CSVVLAGNTIYF. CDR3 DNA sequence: TGCAGCGTTGTTTTAGCTGGAAACACCATATATTTT. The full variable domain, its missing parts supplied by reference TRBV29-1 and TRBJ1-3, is SAVISQKPSRDICQRGTSLTIQCQVDSQVTMMFWYRQQPGQSLTLIATANQGSEATYESGFVIDKFPISRPNLTFSTLTVSNMSPEDSSIYLCSVVLAGNTIYFGEGSWLTVV.

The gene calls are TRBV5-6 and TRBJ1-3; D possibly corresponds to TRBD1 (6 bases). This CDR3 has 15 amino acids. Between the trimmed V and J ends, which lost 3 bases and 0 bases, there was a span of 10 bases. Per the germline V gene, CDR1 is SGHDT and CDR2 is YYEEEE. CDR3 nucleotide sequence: TGTGCCAGCAGCTCGGACAGTAACTCTGGAAACACCATATATTTT. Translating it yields CASSSDSNSGNTIYF. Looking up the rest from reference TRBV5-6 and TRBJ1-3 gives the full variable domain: DAGVTQSPTHLIKTRGQQVTLRCSPKSGHDTVSWYQQALGQGPQFIFQYYEEEERQRGNFPDRFSGHQFPNYSSELNVNALLLGDSALYLCASSSDSNSGNTIYFGEGSWLTVV.

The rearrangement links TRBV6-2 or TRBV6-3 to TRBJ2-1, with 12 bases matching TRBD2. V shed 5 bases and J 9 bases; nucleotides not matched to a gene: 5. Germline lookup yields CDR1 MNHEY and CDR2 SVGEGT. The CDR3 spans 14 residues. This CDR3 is CASSLAGGLGEQFF. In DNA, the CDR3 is TGTGCCAGCAGTCTAGCGGGGGGGCTAGGTGAGCAGTTCTTC.

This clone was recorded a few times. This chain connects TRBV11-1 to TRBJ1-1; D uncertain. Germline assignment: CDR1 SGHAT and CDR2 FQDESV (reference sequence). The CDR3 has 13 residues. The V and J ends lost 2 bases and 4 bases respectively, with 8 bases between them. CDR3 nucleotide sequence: TGTGCCAGCAGCTTAAGATACGGCACTGAAGCTTTCTTT. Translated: CASSLRYGTEAFF.

CDR3 region: CASQIEGEKLFF. In DNA, the CDR3 is TGTGCCAGCCAAATCGAGGGTGAAAAACTGTTTTTT. The chain couples TRBV6-5 to TRBJ1-4; D is ambiguous. The V end lost 8 bases, the J end lost 7 bases, and 11 bases lay between the germline ends. The CDR3 extends over 12 amino acids. Germline-derived CDR1 and CDR2 are MNHEY and SVGAGI.

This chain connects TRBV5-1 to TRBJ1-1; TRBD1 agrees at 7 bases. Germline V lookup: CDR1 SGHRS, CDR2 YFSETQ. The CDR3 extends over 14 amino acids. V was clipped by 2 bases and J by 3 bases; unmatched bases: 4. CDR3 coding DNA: TGCGCCAGCAGCTTCCACAGGGGAGACACTGAAGCTTTCTTT. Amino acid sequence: CASSFHRGDTEAFF.

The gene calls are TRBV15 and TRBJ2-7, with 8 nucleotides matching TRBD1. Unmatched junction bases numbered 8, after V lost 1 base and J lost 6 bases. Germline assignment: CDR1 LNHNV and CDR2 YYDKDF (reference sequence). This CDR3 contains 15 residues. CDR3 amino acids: CATSRVGRGLVEQYF. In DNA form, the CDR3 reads TGTGCCACCAGCAGAGTGGGCAGGGGGCTGGTCGAGCAGTACTTC.

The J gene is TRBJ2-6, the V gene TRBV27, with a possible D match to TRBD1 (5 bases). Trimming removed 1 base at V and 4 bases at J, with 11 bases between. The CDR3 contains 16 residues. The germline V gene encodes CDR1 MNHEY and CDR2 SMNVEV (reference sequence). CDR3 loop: CASSLFQGQGANVLTF. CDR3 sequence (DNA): TGTGCCAGCAGTTTATTCCAGGGCCAGGGGGCCAACGTCCTGACTTTC.

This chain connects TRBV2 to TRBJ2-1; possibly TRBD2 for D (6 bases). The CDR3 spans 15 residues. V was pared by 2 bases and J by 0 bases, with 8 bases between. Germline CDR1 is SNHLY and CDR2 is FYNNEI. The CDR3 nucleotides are TGTGCCAGCAGTGAACGGGGGTCCTCCTACAATGAGCAGTTCTTC. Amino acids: CASSERGSSYNEQFF.

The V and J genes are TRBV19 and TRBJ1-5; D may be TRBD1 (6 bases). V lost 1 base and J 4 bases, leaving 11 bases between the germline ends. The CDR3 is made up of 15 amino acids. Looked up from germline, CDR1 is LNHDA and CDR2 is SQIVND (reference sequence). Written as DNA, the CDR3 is TGTGCCAGTAGTATAGCTGTGGACAGAAATCAGCCCCAGCATTTT. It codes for CASSIAVDRNQPQHF.

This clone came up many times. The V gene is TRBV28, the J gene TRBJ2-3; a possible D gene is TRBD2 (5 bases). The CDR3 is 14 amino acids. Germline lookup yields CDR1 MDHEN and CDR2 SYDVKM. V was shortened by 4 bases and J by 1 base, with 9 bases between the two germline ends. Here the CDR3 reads CASSSPGGTDTQYF. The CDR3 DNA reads TGTGCCAGCAGTTCGCCCGGGGGCACAGATACGCAGTATTTT. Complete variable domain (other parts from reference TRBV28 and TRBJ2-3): DVKVTQSSRYLVKRTGEKVFLECVQDMDHENMFWYRQDPGLGLRLIYFSYDVKMKEKGDIPEGYSVSREKKERFSLILESASTNQTSMYLCASSSPGGTDTQYFGPGTRLTVL.

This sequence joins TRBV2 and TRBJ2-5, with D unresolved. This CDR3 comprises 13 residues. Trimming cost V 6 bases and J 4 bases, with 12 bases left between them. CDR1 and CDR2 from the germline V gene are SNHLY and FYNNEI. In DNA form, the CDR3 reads TGTGCCAGCAGAGCAAACGGCGGAGAGACCCAGTACTTC. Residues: CASRANGGETQYF.

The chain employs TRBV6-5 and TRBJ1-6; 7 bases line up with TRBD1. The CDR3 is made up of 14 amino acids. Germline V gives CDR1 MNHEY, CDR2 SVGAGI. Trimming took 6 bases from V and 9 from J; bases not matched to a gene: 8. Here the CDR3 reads CASRTTGSGSPLHF. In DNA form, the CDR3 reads TGTGCCAGCAGGACGACAGGGTCAGGTTCACCCCTCCACTTT.

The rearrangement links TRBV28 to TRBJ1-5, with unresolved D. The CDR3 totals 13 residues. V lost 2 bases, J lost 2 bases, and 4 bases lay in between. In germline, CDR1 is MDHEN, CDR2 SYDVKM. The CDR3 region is CASSLPGNQPQHF. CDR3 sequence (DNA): TGTGCCAGCAGTTTACCGGGCAATCAGCCCCAGCATTTT.

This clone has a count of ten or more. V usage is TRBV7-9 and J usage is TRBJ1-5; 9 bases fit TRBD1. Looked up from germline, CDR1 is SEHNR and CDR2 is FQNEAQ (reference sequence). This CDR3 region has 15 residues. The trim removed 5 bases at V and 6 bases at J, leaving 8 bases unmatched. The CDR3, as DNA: TGTGCCAGCAGCCTCTCGGGGACAGGGTTTCAGCCCCAGCATTTT. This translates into CASSLSGTGFQPQHF.

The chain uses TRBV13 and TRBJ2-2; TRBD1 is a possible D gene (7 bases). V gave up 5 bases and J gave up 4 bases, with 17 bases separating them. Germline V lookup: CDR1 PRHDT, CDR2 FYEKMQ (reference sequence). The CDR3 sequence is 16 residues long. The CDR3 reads CASSLLTGRRTGELFF. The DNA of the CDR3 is TGTGCCAGCAGCCTCTTGACAGGGAGGCGCACCGGGGAGCTGTTTTTT.

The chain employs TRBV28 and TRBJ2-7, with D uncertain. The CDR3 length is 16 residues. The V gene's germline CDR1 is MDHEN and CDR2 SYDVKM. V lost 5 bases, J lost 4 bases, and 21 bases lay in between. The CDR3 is CASSRQTRPFRYEQYF. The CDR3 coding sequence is TGTGCCAGCAGTCGGCAGACACGGCCTTTTCGTTACGAGCAGTACTTC. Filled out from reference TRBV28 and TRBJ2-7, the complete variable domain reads DVKVTQSSRYLVKRTGEKVFLECVQDMDHENMFWYRQDPGLGLRLIYFSYDVKMKEKGDIPEGYSVSREKKERFSLILESASTNQTSMYLCASSRQTRPFRYEQYFGPGTRLTVT.